This entry lists 9 T cell receptor beta chains sequenced from one sample in a study of cytomegalovirus exposure and HLA in healthy donors. Method: immunoSEQ multiplex PCR; TCRdb's copy keeps in-frame clones and lacks some. The sample has more than 150,000 clones; around four fifths are singletons. Sequenced input: PBMCs. These receptors all stem from a man between 18 and 29 years old in good health and CMV-seropositive.

This chain uses TRBV28 with TRBJ2-7; D gene unclear. The CDR3 runs 13 residues. Germline-derived CDR1 and CDR2 are MDHEN and SYDVKM. Trimming removed 4 bases from V and 1 base from J, with 8 bases in between. The CDR3 is CASSSRGSYEQYF. The CDR3 nucleotides are TGTGCCAGCAGTTCCCGAGGATCCTACGAGCAGTACTTC.

The V gene is TRBV5-4, the J gene TRBJ2-6, with 13 bases identical to TRBD2. Per germline, CDR1 SGHNT and CDR2 YYREEE (reference sequence). The CDR3 is 18 amino acids. The J segment lost 0 bases and the V segment lost 1 base, leaving 1 base of the junction unmatched. The CDR3 nucleotides read TGTGCCAGCAGCTTGACTAGCGGGAGGGGCTCTGGGGCCAACGTCCTGACTTTC. Translated, it gives CASSLTSGRGSGANVLTF.

The V gene is TRBV4-2, the J gene TRBJ2-7; 7 bases are shared with TRBD2. The germline V gene has CDR1 LGHNA and CDR2 YNFKEQ. The CDR3 runs 16 residues. Unmatched junction bases numbered 10, after V lost 2 bases and J lost 3 bases. The CDR3 DNA sequence: TGTGCCAGCAGCCAATACCCCCGGGGGGAGGGCTACGAGCAGTACTTC. Translation: CASSQYPRGEGYEQYF.

The chain recombines TRBV7-3 with TRBJ2-1, with 9 bases identical to TRBD2. The CDR3 length is 13 residues. CDR1 and CDR2 (germline): SGHTA, FQGTGA. J lost 9 bases, V lost 3 bases, and 3 bases had no gene match. The CDR3 DNA is TGTGCCAGCAGCTTTTCGCGGGAGGGTGAGCAGTTCTTC. Translation gives CASSFSREGEQFF.

The chain has TRBV11-3 and TRBJ2-7, with D tentatively TRBD2 (9 bases). This CDR3 is 15 amino acids long. Germline CDR1 is SGHNT and CDR2 is YENEEA. The V gene lost 5 bases and the J gene lost 6 bases, with 20 bases spanning the gap. The CDR3 DNA reads TGTGCCAGCAGCGCAGGGGGCGGGAGGGCCCCCGAGCAGTACTTC. This gives the protein CASSAGGGRAPEQYF.

The chain combines TRBV5-5 with TRBJ2-1; 11 bases map to TRBD2. J lost 6 bases, V lost 4 bases, and 0 bases had no gene match. The CDR3 runs 13 residues. Germline values: CDR1 SGHKS, CDR2 YYEKEE (reference sequence). The DNA for the CDR3 is TGTGCCAGCAGCGGACTAGCGGGCAATGAGCAGTTCTTC. It yields the protein CASSGLAGNEQFF.

The chain recombines TRBV28 with TRBJ2-2, with D maybe TRBD2 (5 bases). The CDR3 has 14 residues. Trimming took off 5 bases at V and 6 bases at J, with 13 bases between the two ends. Germline lookup yields CDR1 MDHEN and CDR2 SYDVKM. Here the CDR3 reads CASSPGLSAGELFF. For the CDR3, the DNA is TGTGCCAGCAGTCCCGGACTCAGCGCCGGGGAGCTGTTTTTT.

This chain links TRBV6-1 with TRBJ2-1; TRBD1 might be the D (5 bases). Germline CDR1 and CDR2: MNHNS and SASEGT. Trimming took 0 bases from V and 7 from J, leaving 16 bases between them. The CDR3 runs 16 residues. The CDR3 region is CASSEAGRAYGNEQFF. For the CDR3, the DNA is TGTGCCAGCAGTGAAGCAGGCAGGGCCTACGGGAATGAGCAGTTCTTC.

This clone was detected once. The CDR3 loop is CASSPRRDATNEKLFF. The CDR3 DNA follows: TGTGCCAGCTCACCACGCAGGGATGCAACTAATGAAAAACTGTTTTTT. The chain has TRBV18 and TRBJ1-4; D is possibly TRBD1 (5 bases). V was cut by 1 base and J by 0 bases, with 9 bases left in between. The CDR3 consists of 16 residues. From germline, CDR1 is KGHSH and CDR2 LQKENI.